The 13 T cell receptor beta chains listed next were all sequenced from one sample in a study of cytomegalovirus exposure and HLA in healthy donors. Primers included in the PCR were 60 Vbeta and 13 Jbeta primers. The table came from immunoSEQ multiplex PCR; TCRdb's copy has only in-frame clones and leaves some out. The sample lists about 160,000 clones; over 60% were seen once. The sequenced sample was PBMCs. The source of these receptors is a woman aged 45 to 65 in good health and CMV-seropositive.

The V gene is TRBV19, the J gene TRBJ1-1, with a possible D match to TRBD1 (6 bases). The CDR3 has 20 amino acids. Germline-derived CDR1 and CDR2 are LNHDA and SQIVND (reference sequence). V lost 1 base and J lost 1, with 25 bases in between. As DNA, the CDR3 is TGTGCCAGTAGTATAGTCCGGTGGCGGCAGGGGAATAGAAGGAACACTGAAGCTTTCTTT. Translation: CASSIVRWRQGNRRNTEAFF.

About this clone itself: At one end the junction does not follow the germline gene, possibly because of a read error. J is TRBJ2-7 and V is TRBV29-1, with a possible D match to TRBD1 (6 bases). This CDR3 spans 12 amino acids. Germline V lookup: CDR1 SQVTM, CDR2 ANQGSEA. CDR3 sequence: CSVEVGPRDRTF. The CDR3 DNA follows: TGCAGCGTTGAAGTGGGCCCGAGAGACAGGACCTTC.

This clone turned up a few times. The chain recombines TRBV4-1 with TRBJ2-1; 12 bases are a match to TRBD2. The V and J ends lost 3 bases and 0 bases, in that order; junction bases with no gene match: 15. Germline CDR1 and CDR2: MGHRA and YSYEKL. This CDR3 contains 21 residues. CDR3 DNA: TGCGCCAGCAGCCATTTCTGGACAGGGACTAGCGGGCGCTTCTCCTACAATGAGCAGTTCTTC. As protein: CASSHFWTGTSGRFSYNEQFF.

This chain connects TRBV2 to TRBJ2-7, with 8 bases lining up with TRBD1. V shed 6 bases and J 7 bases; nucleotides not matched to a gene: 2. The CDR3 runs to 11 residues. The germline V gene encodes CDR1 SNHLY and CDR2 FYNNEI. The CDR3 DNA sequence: TGTGCCAGCAGACAGGGGGGTGAGCAGTACTTC. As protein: CASRQGGEQYF.

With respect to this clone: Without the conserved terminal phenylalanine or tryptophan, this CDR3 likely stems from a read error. CDR3 DNA: TGTGCCAGCAGTCTTATACAGGGCACAGGGGCAGGGGGCTACACCCTC. It is translated as CASSLIQGTGAGGYTL. The chain carries TRBV6-6 and TRBJ1-2; 7 bases line up with TRBD1. With V trimmed by 5 bases and J by 8 bases, 17 bases remained unmatched. Germline CDR1 MNHNY, CDR2 SVGAGI (reference sequence). There are 16 residues in the CDR3.

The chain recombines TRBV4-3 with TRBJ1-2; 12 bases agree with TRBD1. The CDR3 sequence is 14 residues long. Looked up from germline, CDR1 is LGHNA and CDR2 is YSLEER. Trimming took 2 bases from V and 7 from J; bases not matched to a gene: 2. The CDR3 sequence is CASSQPGQGAGYTF. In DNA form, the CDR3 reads TGCGCCAGCAGCCAACCGGGACAGGGGGCTGGCTACACCTTC.

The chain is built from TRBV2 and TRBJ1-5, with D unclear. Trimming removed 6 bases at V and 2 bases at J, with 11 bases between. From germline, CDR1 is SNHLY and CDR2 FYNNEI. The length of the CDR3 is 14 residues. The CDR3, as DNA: TGTGCCAGCAGCGATGAGCGGGGCAATCAGCCCCAGCATTTT. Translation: CASSDERGNQPQHF.

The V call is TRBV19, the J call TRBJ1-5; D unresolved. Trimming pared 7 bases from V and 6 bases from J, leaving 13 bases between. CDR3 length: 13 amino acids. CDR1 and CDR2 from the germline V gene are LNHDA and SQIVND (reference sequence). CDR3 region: CASIPSEGQPQHF. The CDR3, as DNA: TGTGCCAGTATTCCCAGTGAGGGTCAGCCCCAGCATTTT.

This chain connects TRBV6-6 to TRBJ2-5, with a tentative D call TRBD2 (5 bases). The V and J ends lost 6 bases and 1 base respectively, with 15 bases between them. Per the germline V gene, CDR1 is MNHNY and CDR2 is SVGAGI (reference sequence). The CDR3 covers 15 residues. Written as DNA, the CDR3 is TGTGCCAGCAGCCACGGGCGAGGGATCCAAGAGACCCAGTACTTC. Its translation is CASSHGRGIQETQYF.

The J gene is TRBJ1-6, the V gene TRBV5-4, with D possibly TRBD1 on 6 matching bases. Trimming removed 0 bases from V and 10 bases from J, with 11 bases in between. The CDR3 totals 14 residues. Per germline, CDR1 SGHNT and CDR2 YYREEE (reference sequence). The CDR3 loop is CASSLAQGRSPLHF. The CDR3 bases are TGTGCCAGCAGCTTGGCACAGGGACGCTCACCCCTCCACTTT.

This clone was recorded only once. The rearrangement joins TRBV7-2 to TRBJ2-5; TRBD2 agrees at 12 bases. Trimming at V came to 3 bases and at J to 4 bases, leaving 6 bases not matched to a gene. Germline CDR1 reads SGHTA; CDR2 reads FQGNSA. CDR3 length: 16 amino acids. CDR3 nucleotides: TGTGCCAGCAGCTTGCCTAGCGGGGGGGCCGGAGAGACCCAGTACTTC. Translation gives CASSLPSGGAGETQYF.

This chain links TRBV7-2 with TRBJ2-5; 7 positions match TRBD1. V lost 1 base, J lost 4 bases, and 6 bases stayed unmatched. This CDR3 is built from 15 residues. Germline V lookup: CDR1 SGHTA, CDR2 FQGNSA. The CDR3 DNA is TGTGCCAGCAGCTTAGATAGGGGGCGGCCAGAGACCCAGTACTTC. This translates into CASSLDRGRPETQYF.

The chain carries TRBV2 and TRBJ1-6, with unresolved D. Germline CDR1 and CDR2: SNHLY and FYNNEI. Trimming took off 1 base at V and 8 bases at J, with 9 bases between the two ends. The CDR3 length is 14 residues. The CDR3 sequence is CASSEDPRYSPLHF. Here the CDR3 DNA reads TGTGCCAGCAGTGAAGATCCGCGGTATTCACCCCTCCACTTT.